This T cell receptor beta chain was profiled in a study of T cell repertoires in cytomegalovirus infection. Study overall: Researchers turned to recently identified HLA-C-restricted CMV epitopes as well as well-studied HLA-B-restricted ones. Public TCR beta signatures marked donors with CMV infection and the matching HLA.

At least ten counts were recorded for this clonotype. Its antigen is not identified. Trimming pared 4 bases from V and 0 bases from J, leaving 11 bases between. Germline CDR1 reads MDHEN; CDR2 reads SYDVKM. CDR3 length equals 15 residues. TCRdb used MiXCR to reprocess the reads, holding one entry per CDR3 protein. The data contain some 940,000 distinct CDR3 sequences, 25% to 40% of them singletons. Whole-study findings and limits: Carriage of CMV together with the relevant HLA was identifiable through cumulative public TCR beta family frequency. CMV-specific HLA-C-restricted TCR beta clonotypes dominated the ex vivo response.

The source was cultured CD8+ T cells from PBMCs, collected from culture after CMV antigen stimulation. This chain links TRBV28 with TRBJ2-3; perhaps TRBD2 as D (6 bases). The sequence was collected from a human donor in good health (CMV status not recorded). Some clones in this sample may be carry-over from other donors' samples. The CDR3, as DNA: TGTGCCAGCAGTTACCGGGGACTTAGCACAGATACGCAGTATTTT. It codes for CASSYRGLSTDTQYF.